These 31 T cell receptor beta chains came from one sample sequenced in a study of graft-versus-host responses after intestinal transplantation. The authors combined about 200,000 CFSE-labeled responder cells with about 200,000 irradiated, violet-dye-labeled stimulator cells in plates. TCRdb keeps only in-frame clones here, not all; method: immunoSEQ multiplex PCR. This sample yields 15,000 to 20,000 clones, of which about 38% are seen a single time; about 3.7% belongs to the top ten. The sample was alloreactive CD8+ T cells from a mixed lymphocyte reaction culture, taken before intestinal transplant. Subset of the sample: CFSE-low proliferating T cells sorted from roughly six-day pre-transplant mixed lymphocyte reaction (GvH or HvG direction). These TCRs come from a human patient who received an intestinal transplant.

The chain joins TRBV6-5 to TRBJ2-7, with TRBD1 identical over 7 bases. The CDR3 has 14 residues. With 6 bases clipped from V and 3 bases from J, the junction kept 8 bases outside the gene matches. Germline lookup yields CDR1 MNHEY and CDR2 SVGAGI. CDR3 amino acids: CASSQGGPIYEQYF. The CDR3 DNA is TGTGCCAGCAGCCAAGGGGGCCCTATCTACGAGCAGTACTTC.

The chain uses TRBV29-1 and TRBJ2-3; 7 bases agree with TRBD2. The trim removed 5 bases at V and 0 bases at J, leaving 11 bases unmatched. Per germline, CDR1 SQVTM and CDR2 ANQGSEA. The CDR3 totals 16 residues. As DNA, the CDR3 is TGCAGCGTTAACCCTGAGTTAGCGGGTAGCACAGATACGCAGTATTTT. It is translated as CSVNPELAGSTDTQYF.

V is TRBV4-2 and J is TRBJ1-1, with D uncertain. Germline CDR1 is LGHNA and CDR2 is YNFKEQ. The V gene lost 0 bases and the J gene lost 10 bases, with 12 bases spanning the gap. The CDR3 is made up of 13 amino acids. The CDR3 reads CASSQDSGQPAFF. The CDR3, as DNA: TGTGCCAGCAGCCAAGATTCGGGTCAACCAGCTTTCTTT.

In its sample, this clone was seen a few times. The chain employs TRBV2 and TRBJ2-3; D gene unclear. The CDR3 loop spans 14 amino acids. CDR1 is SNHLY and CDR2 is FYNNEI in the germline V gene. V was pared by 7 bases and J by 5 bases, with 16 bases between. The CDR3 DNA is TGTGCCAGCAAAGTGGCGCCCTCGGGAGATACGCAGTATTTT. It specifies CASKVAPSGDTQYF.

This clone is labeled medium-sized (0.01 to 0.1%). The V call is TRBV13, the J call TRBJ2-1; D unclear. Trimming took 2 bases from V and 5 from J, leaving 16 bases between them. The V gene's germline CDR1 is PRHDT and CDR2 FYEKMQ (reference sequence). The CDR3 sequence is 16 residues long. The CDR3 reads CASSLKGSPAHNEQFF. The CDR3 DNA reads as TGTGCCAGCAGCTTAAAAGGATCCCCCGCTCACAATGAGCAGTTCTTC.

The chain joins TRBV11-2 to TRBJ2-7; D remains unclear. This CDR3 contains 14 residues. Trimming stripped 1 base from V and 4 bases from J, with 11 bases between. From germline, CDR1 is SGHAT and CDR2 FQNNGV. The CDR3 loop is CASSLGSEWYEQYF. For the CDR3, the DNA is TGTGCCAGCAGCTTAGGGTCAGAGTGGTACGAGCAGTACTTC.

The genes are TRBV4-2 and TRBJ2-7; 9 positions match TRBD2. Germline V gene lookup returns CDR1 LGHNA and CDR2 YNFKEQ. The length of the CDR3 is 15 residues. V lost 0 bases, J lost 1 base, and 1 base stayed unmatched. CDR3 residues: CASSQEREGSYEQYF. The CDR3 nucleotides read TGTGCCAGCAGCCAAGAGCGGGAGGGGTCCTACGAGCAGTACTTC.

The chain employs TRBV15 and TRBJ2-5; 9 bases line up with TRBD1. CDR3 length: 15 residues. V shed 3 bases and J 4 bases; nucleotides not matched to a gene: 6. Germline V lookup: CDR1 LNHNV, CDR2 YYDKDF (reference sequence). The CDR3 region is CATSSQTGGGETQYF. The CDR3 bases are TGTGCCACCAGCAGCCAGACAGGGGGGGGAGAGACCCAGTACTTC. The whole variable domain, remainder taken from reference TRBV15 and TRBJ2-5, is DAMVIQNPRYQVTQFGKPVTLSCSQTLNHNVMYWYQQKSSQAPKLLFHYYDKDFNNEADTPDNFQSRRPNTSFCFLDIRSPGLGDTAMYLCATSSQTGGGETQYFGPGTRLLVL.

This chain connects TRBV13 to TRBJ1-1; no clear D. Between the trimmed V and J ends, which lost 4 bases and 5 bases, there was a span of 8 bases. In germline, CDR1 is PRHDT, CDR2 FYEKMQ (reference sequence). CDR3 length equals 12 residues. For the CDR3, the DNA is TGTGCCAGCAGCTCCGGATATACTGAAGCTTTCTTT. Encoded protein: CASSSGYTEAFF.

Comment on this clone: One end of the junction does not line up with germline, which may come from a read error. The chain carries TRBV6-6 and TRBJ2-5; 7 nucleotides align to TRBD1. The germline CDR1 and CDR2 sequences are MNHNY and SVGAGI (reference sequence). The CDR3 has 11 residues. The CDR3, as DNA: TGTGCCAGCAGTATCGGACAGGCTCTCCACTTC. Translation gives CASSIGQALHF.

The genes are TRBV14 and TRBJ2-7; D perhaps matches TRBD1 (6 bases). CDR1 and CDR2 (germline): SGHDN, FVKESK. This CDR3 is 14 amino acids long. V was trimmed by 3 bases and J by 4 bases, leaving 13 bases between them. CDR3 sequence (DNA): TGTGCCAGCAGCCAGAGGGGCAGGGGTTACGAGCAGTACTTC. Protein sequence: CASSQRGRGYEQYF.

This clone has just a few counts. The chain combines TRBV27 with TRBJ1-2; 9 bases match TRBD1. CDR3 length equals 13 residues. V was pared by 5 bases and J by 7 bases, with 5 bases of the junction left unmatched. Per germline, CDR1 MNHEY and CDR2 SMNVEV (reference sequence). CDR3 loop: CASSTGTGIGYTF. The CDR3 nucleotides read TGTGCCAGCAGTACTGGGACAGGGATTGGCTACACCTTC.

The rearrangement uses TRBV6-6 and TRBJ2-5; 8 nucleotides agree with TRBD1. The CDR3 consists of 15 residues. The V segment lost 2 bases and the J segment 1 base; nucleotides outside the gene matches: 3. Germline CDR1 reads MNHNY; CDR2 reads SVGAGI (reference sequence). CDR3 sequence: CASSYGTGIQETQYF. CDR3 DNA: TGTGCCAGCAGTTACGGGACAGGAATCCAAGAGACCCAGTACTTC.

The CDR3 DNA reads TGTGCCAGCAGCCAAGGTGATGTCAGTGGTTCAAATTCACCCCTCCACTTT. Its translation is CASSQGDVSGSNSPLHF. The gene calls are TRBV4-2 and TRBJ1-6, with no clear D. Germline V CDR1 and CDR2: LGHNA, YNFKEQ. This CDR3 comprises 17 residues. Trimming stripped 1 base from V and 7 bases from J, with 17 bases between.

A few counts support this clone. The gene calls are TRBV6-4 and TRBJ2-1; 10 bases are a match to TRBD2. V trimming: 0 bases; J trimming: 6 bases; junction bases outside the gene matches: 2. There are 15 residues in the CDR3. Germline loops: CDR1 MRHNA, CDR2 SNTAGT. The CDR3 region is CASSDSSSGSNEQFF. CDR3 nucleotides: TGTGCCAGCAGTGACTCATCTAGCGGGAGCAATGAGCAGTTCTTC.

The rearrangement links TRBV25-1 to TRBJ1-1, with D unclear. The CDR3 is made up of 12 amino acids. The V end lost 8 bases, the J end lost 2 bases, and 9 bases lay between the germline ends. CDR1 MGHDK and CDR2 SYGVNS come from the germline V gene. CDR3 amino acids: CASGTGNTEAFF. The CDR3 coding sequence is TGTGCCAGCGGTACGGGCAACACTGAAGCTTTCTTT.

This clone was counted only a few times. The chain couples TRBV25-1 to TRBJ1-1; D uncertain. V dropped 3 bases and J dropped 5 bases, with 16 bases sitting between them. Germline V CDR1 and CDR2: MGHDK, SYGVNS. The CDR3 contains 15 residues. Written as DNA, the CDR3 is TGTGCCAGCAGTGACAGGAGTTCCGGATGGACTGAAGCTTTCTTT. Translating gives CASSDRSSGWTEAFF.

The chain recombines TRBV7-2 with TRBJ1-1; 7 bases are shared with TRBD1. CDR3 length equals 14 residues. The germline gives CDR1 SGHTA, CDR2 FQGNSA. Trimming at V came to 5 bases and at J to 8 bases, leaving 11 bases not matched to a gene. The CDR3 sequence is CASSIQGGRDEAFF. Here the CDR3 DNA reads TGTGCCAGCAGCATACAAGGGGGCAGGGACGAAGCTTTCTTT.

This rearrangement joins TRBV7-8 to TRBJ2-5, with TRBD2 as a possible D gene (5 bases). The DNA end lines up better with TRBJ2-7; the J call may be wrong. Germline values: CDR1 SGHVS, CDR2 FQNEAQ. This CDR3 has 15 amino acids. The CDR3 bases are TGTGCCAGCAGCTTCGGCAGCGGTCCCTCCTACGAGCAGTACTTC. This translates into CASSFGSGPSYEQYF.

In this sample, this clone turned up a few times. This sequence joins TRBV27 and TRBJ2-3, with 10 bases that match TRBD2. The V gene end was trimmed by 5 bases and the J gene end by 1 base; junction bases not matched to a gene: 3. Germline V gene lookup returns CDR1 MNHEY and CDR2 SMNVEV (reference sequence). This CDR3 has 15 amino acids. CDR3 bases: TGTGCCAGCAGTACCGGGACTAGCGGCACAGATACGCAGTATTTT. It translates to CASSTGTSGTDTQYF.

CDR3 bases: TGTGCCATCAGTGAGTCCGAAAGCATGGACAGGAACACTGAAGCTTTCTTT. It specifies CAISESESMDRNTEAFF. This chain links TRBV10-3 with TRBJ1-1, with D possibly TRBD1 on 6 matching bases. Germline-derived CDR1 and CDR2 are ENHRY and SYGVKD. Trimming took 0 bases from V and 1 from J, leaving 15 bases between them. This CDR3 region has 17 residues.

The V gene is TRBV7-2, the J gene TRBJ2-5; TRBD2 is a possible D gene (5 bases). The J call may be mistaken, given a closer DNA end match to TRBJ2-7. Germline V gene data show CDR1 as SGHTA and CDR2 as FQGNSA. This CDR3 contains 15 residues. CDR3 nucleotides: TGTGCCAGCAGCCAATTCGGACTGATATGGGGCGAGCAGTACTTC. It translates to CASSQFGLIWGEQYF.

This chain joins TRBV6-5 and TRBJ1-3; the match to TRBD1 covers 9 bases. The CDR3 is 15 amino acids. The germline gives CDR1 MNHEY, CDR2 SVGAGI. Germline trimming cut 7 bases from V and 7 bases from J; bases unmatched to any gene: 11. The CDR3 reads CASKPAQGAANTIYF. The CDR3 nucleotides read TGTGCCAGCAAACCGGCACAGGGGGCGGCGAACACCATATATTTT.

The V gene is TRBV27, the J gene TRBJ1-2; 8 bases are shared with TRBD1. Losses at the gene ends were 5 bases for V and 4 bases for J; bases not matched to a gene: 6. Germline CDR1 and CDR2: MNHEY and SMNVEV (reference sequence). This CDR3 spans 14 amino acids. Here the CDR3 reads CASSVQQGVYGYTF. CDR3 nucleotide sequence: TGTGCCAGCAGTGTACAACAGGGGGTCTATGGCTACACCTTC.

The chain has TRBV25-1 and TRBJ1-2; TRBD1 aligns across 7 bases. After removal of 4 bases from V and 4 bases from J, the junction contained 12 bases not matched to a gene. Germline assignment: CDR1 MGHDK and CDR2 SYGVNS. This CDR3 region has 16 residues. The CDR3 DNA follows: TGTGCCAGCAGTGCACAAGGGGACAGTGACGGCTATGGCTACACCTTC. Amino acid sequence: CASSAQGDSDGYGYTF.

The J gene is TRBJ1-1, the V gene TRBV6-4, with a weak D call TRBD1 (5 bases). Germline V gene lookup returns CDR1 MRHNA and CDR2 SNTAGT. Trimming shortened V by 4 bases and J by 2 bases, and 8 bases separated the two germline ends. The length of the CDR3 is 13 residues. CDR3 residues: CASSGGANTEAFF. The CDR3 DNA is TGTGCCAGCAGTGGAGGGGCAAACACTGAAGCTTTCTTT.

A single count supports this clone. The chain carries TRBV4-1 and TRBJ1-2; D may be TRBD1 (5 bases). This CDR3 contains 14 residues. Germline CDR1 reads MGHRA; CDR2 reads YSYEKL. Trimming removed 1 base at V and 8 bases at J, with 14 bases between. The CDR3 loop reads CASSQAQGGSGYTF. As DNA, the CDR3 is TGCGCCAGCAGCCAAGCCCAGGGCGGCAGCGGCTACACCTTC.

There are a few counts of this clone. The rearrangement uses TRBV27 and TRBJ2-3; 7 bases align to TRBD2. The J segment lost 0 bases and the V segment lost 6 bases, leaving 15 bases of the junction unmatched. Germline CDR1 is MNHEY and CDR2 is SMNVEV (reference sequence). The CDR3 is made up of 18 amino acids. The CDR3 DNA sequence: TGTGCCAGCAGACTGTACTGGTTCCATAGCGGGAGCACAGATACGCAGTATTTT. Translated, it gives CASRLYWFHSGSTDTQYF.

This clone has a handful of counts. The V gene is TRBV7-9, the J gene TRBJ2-3; 11 bases agree with TRBD2. Losses at the gene ends were 2 bases for V and 2 bases for J; bases not matched to a gene: 3. Germline V gene data show CDR1 as SEHNR and CDR2 as FQNEAQ (reference sequence). CDR3 length: 16 residues. The CDR3 region has the DNA TGTGCCAGCAGCTTATCGACTAGCGGGGTCACAGATACGCAGTATTTT. This encodes CASSLSTSGVTDTQYF.

The rearrangement links TRBV28 to TRBJ2-1; D perhaps matches TRBD2 (5 bases). Germline V gene sequence: CDR1 MDHEN, CDR2 SYDVKM. CDR3 size: 16 residues. V lost 2 bases to trimming and J lost 5 bases, with 16 bases between them. CDR3 sequence reads: CASSLIWSGTHNEQFF. CDR3 nucleotide sequence: TGTGCCAGCAGTTTAATCTGGAGCGGAACCCACAATGAGCAGTTCTTC.

The chain combines TRBV6-9 with TRBJ1-4, with D tentatively TRBD1 (5 bases). Trimming stripped 5 bases from V and 0 bases from J, with 13 bases between. Germline V gene data show CDR1 as MNHGY and CDR2 as SVAAGI. The CDR3 length is 16 residues. CDR3 region: CASSDRDPATNEKLFF. The CDR3 DNA is TGTGCCAGCAGTGACCGGGACCCTGCAACTAATGAAAAACTGTTTTTT.